This T cell receptor (beta chain) was captured in a study of naive and memory T cell subsets. Both TRBC1 and TRBC2 were covered by a beta constant-region primer of two equimolar oligonucleotides. Four rounds of PCR amplified the ligated cDNA using nested alpha and beta constant-region primers plus SP2. TCRdb redid the calling of the UMI-ligation and nested PCR reads with MiXCR, one entry per CDR3 protein. The repertoire holds tens of thousands of distinct CDR3 sequences, around 12% seen once, with approximately 0.94% in the top ten. Germline-derived CDR1 and CDR2 are SGHVS and FNYEAQ. V lost 5 bases and J 2 bases, leaving 12 bases between the germline ends. This CDR3 spans 14 amino acids.

The chain couples TRBV7-6 to TRBJ1-2, with D maybe TRBD1 (5 bases). The specimen was central memory CD4+ T cells from blood. This TCR was recovered from a human donor in good health. CDR3 sequence (DNA): TGTGCCAGCAGCCCCCGGGACGGAAACTATGGCTACACCTTC. Its translation: CASSPRDGNYGYTF.